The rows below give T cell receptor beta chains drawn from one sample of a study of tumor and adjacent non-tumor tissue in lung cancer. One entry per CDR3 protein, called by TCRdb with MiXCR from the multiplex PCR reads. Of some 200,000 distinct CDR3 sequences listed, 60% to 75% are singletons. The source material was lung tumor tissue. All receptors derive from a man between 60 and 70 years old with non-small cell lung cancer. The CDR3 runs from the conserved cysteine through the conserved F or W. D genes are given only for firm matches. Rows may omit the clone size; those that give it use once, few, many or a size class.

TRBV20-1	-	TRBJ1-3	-	CSAKSGLSGNTIYF	TGCAGTGCTAAATCGGGGCTCTCTGGAAACACCATATATTTT
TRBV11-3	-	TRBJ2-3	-	CTSSKQGALSTDTQYF	TGTACTAGCAGCAAACAGGGAGCGCTTAGCACAGATACGCAGTATTTT
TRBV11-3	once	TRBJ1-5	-	CASSPGPGGSNQLQHF	TGTGCCAGCAGCCCCGGCCCGGGTGGTAGCAATCAGCTCCAGCATTTT
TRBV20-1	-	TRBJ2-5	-	CSARTGGETQYF	TGCAGTGCTAGAACCGGAGGAGAGACCCAGTACTTC
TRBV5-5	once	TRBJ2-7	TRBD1	CSSSLGGPRRSEQYF	TGTTCCAGCAGCTTAGGGGGCCCCCGGAGGAGTGAGCAGTACTTC
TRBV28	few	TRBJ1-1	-	CASSRLVPYTEAFF	TGTGCCAGCAGTCGGTTGGTGCCCTACACTGAAGCTTTCTTT
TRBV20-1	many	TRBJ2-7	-	CSARLRKGEQYF	TGCAGTGCTAGGCTGAGGAAGGGGGAGCAGTACTTC
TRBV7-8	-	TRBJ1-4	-	CAGSLGRALFGTNEKLFF	TGTGCTGGCAGCTTAGGAAGGGCGCTCTTTGGCACTAATGAAAAACTGTTTTTT
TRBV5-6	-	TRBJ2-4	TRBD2	CVSSWGLAGTQYF	TGTGTCAGCAGCTGGGGACTAGCGGGAACCCAGTACTTC
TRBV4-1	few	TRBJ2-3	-	CASSQDRQSTDTQYF	TGCGCCAGCAGCCAAGACCGGCAGAGCACAGATACGCAGTATTTT
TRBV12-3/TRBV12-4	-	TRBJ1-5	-	CASGPGKSSQPQHF	TGTGCCAGCGGTCCGGGAAAGAGCAGCCAGCCCCAACATTTT
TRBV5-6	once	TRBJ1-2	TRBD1	CASSFGAGGSYGYTF	TGTGCCAGCAGCTTCGGGGCAGGGGGGAGCTATGGCTACACCTTC
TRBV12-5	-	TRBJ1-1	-	CASTLPRNREGSGTEAFF	TGTGCTAGTACCCTACCGAGAAATAGGGAAGGGTCCGGCACTGAAGCTTTCTTT
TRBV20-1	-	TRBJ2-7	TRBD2	CSAPPSGNSYEPYF	TGCAGTGCTCCCCCTAGCGGGAACTCATACGAGCCGTACTTC
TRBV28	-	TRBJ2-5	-	CASSRVQERLDQETQYF	TGTGCCAGCAGCCGAGTACAGGAGCGGCTGGACCAAGAGACCCAGTACTTC
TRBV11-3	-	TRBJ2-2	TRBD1	CVSSPRQGATGELFF	TGTGTCAGCAGCCCAAGACAGGGGGCCACCGGGGAGCTGTTTTTC
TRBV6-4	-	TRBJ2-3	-	CANSDSNTDTQYF	TGTGCCAACAGTGACTCCAACACAGATACGCAGTATTTT
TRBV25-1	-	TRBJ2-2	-	CAARDTGELFF	TGTGCCGCACGGGACACCGGGGAGCTGTTTTTT
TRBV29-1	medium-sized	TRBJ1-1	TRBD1	CSVPYRGPEAFF	TGCAGCGTCCCTTACAGGGGCCCTGAAGCTTTCTTT
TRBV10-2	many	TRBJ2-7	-	CASSDGISYEQYF	TGCGCCAGCAGTGACGGCATCTCCTACGAGCAGTACTTC
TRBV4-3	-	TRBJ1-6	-	CASNQVGGFDSPLHF	TGCGCCAGCAACCAAGTTGGTGGTTTCGATTCACCCCTCCACTTT
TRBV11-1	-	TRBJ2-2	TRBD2	CASSSSGINTVELFF	TGTGCCAGCAGTTCTAGCGGGATAAACACCGTGGAGCTGTTTTTT
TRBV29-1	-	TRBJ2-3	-	CSASGFTDTLYF	TGCAGCGCCTCCGGCTTCACAGATACGCTGTATTTT
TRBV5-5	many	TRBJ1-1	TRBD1	CASSYRGNTEAFF	TGTGCCAGCAGCTACAGGGGGAACACTGAAGCTTTCTTT
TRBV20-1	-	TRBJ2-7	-	CSARAVNSYKQYF	TGCAGTGCTAGGGCGGTAAACTCCTACAAGCAGTACTTC
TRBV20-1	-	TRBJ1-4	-	CRASMTAGGEKLYF	TGCAGAGCTAGTATGACCGCCGGAGGGGAAAAACTGTATTTT
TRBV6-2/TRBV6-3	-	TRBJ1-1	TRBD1	CASLDRPNTEAFF	TGTGCCAGCCTGGACAGGCCGAACACTGAAGCTTTCTTT
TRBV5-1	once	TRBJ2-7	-	CASSLNPGSCYEQYF	TGTGCCAGCAGCTTGAACCCTGGTTCGTGCTACGAGCAGTACTTC
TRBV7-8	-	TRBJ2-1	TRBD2	CASSQGLAGANSIDQLF	TGTGCCAGCAGCCAAGGACTGGCGGGAGCCAACTCGATCGATCAGTTATTC
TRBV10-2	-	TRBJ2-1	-	CASSETRTYNEQFF	TGCGCCAGCAGTGAGACTCGAACCTACAATGAGCAGTTCTTC
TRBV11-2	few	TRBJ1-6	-	CVGSLESGSNSPLHF	TGTGTCGGCAGCTTAGAGAGTGGTAGTAATTCACCCCTCCACTTT
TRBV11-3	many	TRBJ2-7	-	CASSLSQLTYEQYF	TGTGCCAGCAGCTTAAGTCAGCTTACCTACGAGCAGTACTTC
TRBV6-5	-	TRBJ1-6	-	CASSRGDSSGYSPLHF	TGTGCCAGCAGTAGAGGGGACTCCTCGGGATATTCACCCCTCCACTTT
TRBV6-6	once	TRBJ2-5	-	CASNYNRGGAETQYF	TGTGCCAGCAATTACAACAGGGGAGGTGCAGAGACCCAATACTTC
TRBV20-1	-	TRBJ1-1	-	CSARGPKNTEAFF	TGCAGTGCTAGAGGCCCCAAAAATACTGAAGCCTTCTTT
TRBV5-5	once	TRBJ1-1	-	CASSLRLVNNETFF	TGTGCCAGCAGTTTGCGTTTGGTGAACAATGAAACTTTCTTT
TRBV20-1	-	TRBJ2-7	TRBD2	CSASREGISEQYF	TGCAGTGCCTCAAGGGAGGGCATTAGTGAGCAGTACTTC
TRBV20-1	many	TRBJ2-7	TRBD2	CSARREAGFYEQYF	TGCAGTGCTAGGAGGGAAGCGGGGTTCTACGAGCAGTACTTC
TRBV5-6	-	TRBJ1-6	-	CASSLTTASSPLYF	TGTGCCAGCAGCTTGACGACAGCCAGTTCACCCCTCTACTTT
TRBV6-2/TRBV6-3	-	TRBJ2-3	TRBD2	CASTWTSGRAFDTQYF	TGTGCCAGCACATGGACTAGCGGGAGGGCCTTTGATACGCAGTATTTT
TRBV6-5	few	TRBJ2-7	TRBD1	CASSAGTGGYEQYF	TGTGCCAGCAGTGCCGGGACAGGGGGATACGAGCAGTACTTC
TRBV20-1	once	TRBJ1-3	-	CSAKGLSSRNTIYF	TGCAGTGCTAAAGGCCTATCCTCTAGAAACACCATATATTTT